Sequencing of this TCR beta chain was carried out in a study of OX40 agonist ivuxolimab in advanced cancers. Across the study: It was ivuxolimab, an agonistic anti-OX40 (CD134) antibody, that patients were treated with. Checkpoint inhibitors had been given previously to 35% to 50% of patients. The study reported partial responses in three patients: one hepatocellular carcinoma, two cutaneous melanoma.

The protocol was immunoSEQ multiplex PCR, while the TCRdb copy is restricted to in-frame clones and leaves out a portion. The repertoire holds over 85,000 clones, with around four fifths as singletons. The V gene's germline CDR1 is ENHRY and CDR2 SYGVKD. V lost 0 bases and J 1 base, leaving 3 bases between the germline ends. The CDR3 is 13 amino acids. At baseline, cycle 4 day 1, and cycle 7 day 1, blood was sampled. This clone appeared a few times. The sequences come from CD4+ or CD8+ T cells sorted from blood, collected in a trial of the OX40 agonist ivuxolimab. The source is an adult with an advanced solid tumor such as melanoma, head and neck, liver or kidney cancer. The V call is TRBV10-3, the J call TRBJ1-1; no definite D call. The CDR3 reads CAISESGNTEAFF. The CDR3 bases are TGTGCCATCAGTGAGTCCGGGAACACTGAAGCTTTCTTT.